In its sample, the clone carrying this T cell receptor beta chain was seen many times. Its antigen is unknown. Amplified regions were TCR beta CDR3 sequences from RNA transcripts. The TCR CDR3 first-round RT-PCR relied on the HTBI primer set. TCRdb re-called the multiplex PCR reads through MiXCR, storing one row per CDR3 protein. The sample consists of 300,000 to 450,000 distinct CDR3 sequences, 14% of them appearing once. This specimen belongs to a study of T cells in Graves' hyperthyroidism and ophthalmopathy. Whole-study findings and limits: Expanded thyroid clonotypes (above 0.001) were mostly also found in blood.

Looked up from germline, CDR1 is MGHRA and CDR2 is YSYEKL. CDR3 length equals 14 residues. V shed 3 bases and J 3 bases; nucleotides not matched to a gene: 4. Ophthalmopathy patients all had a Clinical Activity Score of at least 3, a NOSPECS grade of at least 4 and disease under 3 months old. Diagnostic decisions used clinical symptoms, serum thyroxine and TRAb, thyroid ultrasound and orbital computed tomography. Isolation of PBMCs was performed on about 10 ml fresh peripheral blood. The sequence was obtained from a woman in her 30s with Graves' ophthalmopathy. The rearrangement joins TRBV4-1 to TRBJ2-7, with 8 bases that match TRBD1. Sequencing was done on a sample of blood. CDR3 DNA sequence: TGCGCCAGCAGCCAGGTGACAGGGGACTACGAGCAGTACTTC. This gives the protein CASSQVTGDYEQYF.